This T cell receptor beta chain was retrieved from a study of shared clonotypes between healthy human individuals. The CDR3 consists of 15 residues. Generated by immunoSEQ multiplex PCR, the TCRdb table keeps only in-frame clones and is missing some. The repertoire holds about 490,000 clones, approximately 81% seen once, with approximately 12% in the top ten. Sequencing was carried out using PBMCs. The source is a woman aged 40 to 50 in good health. Some clones in this sample may be carry-over from other donors' samples. The V and J genes are TRBV21-1 and TRBJ2-1; TRBD2 is the table's D call and was not checked against the DNA. TRBV21-1 counts as a pseudogene. The CDR3 loop is CASTLAGSSYNEQFF. CDR3 DNA: TGTGCCAGCACTTTAGCGGGAAGCTCCTACAATGAGCAGTTCTTC.